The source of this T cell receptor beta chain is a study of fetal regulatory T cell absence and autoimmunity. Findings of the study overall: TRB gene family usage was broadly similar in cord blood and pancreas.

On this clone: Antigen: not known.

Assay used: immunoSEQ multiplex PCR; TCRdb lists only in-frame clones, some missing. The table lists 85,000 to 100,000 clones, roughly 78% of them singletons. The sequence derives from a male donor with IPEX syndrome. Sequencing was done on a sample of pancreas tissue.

CDR3 in amino acids: CATSPSGSGGRETQYF. CDR3 nucleotide sequence: TGTGCCACCAGCCCCTCAGGTAGCGGGGGGCGGGAGACCCAGTACTTC. The rearrangement joins TRBV15 to TRBJ2-5; 10 bases map to TRBD2. Unmatched junction bases numbered 11, after V lost 5 bases and J lost 5 bases. Germline lookup yields CDR1 LNHNV and CDR2 YYDKDF (reference sequence). The CDR3 covers 16 residues. Together with reference TRBV15 and TRBJ2-5, the CDR3 gives the full variable domain: DAMVIQNPRYQVTQFGKPVTLSCSQTLNHNVMYWYQQKSSQAPKLLFHYYDKDFNNEADTPDNFQSRRPNTSFCFLDIRSPGLGDTAMYLCATSPSGSGGRETQYFGPGTRLLVL.